A selection of T cell receptor beta chains follows, all from one sample in a study of blood T cell repertoires in COVID-19. TCRdb keeps only in-frame clones here, not all; method: immunoSEQ multiplex PCR. Of 70,000 to 95,000 clones in the sample, just over 85% are singletons; the top ten hold around 8.1%. Sequencing was done on a sample of peripheral blood. These TCRs come from a woman aged 65 to 85 with acute or convalescent COVID-19. Each CDR3 is given with its conserved first and last residue. A D gene is named only where the DNA matches it firmly. Size values are once, few and many counts, or a class for expanded clones, and some rows have none.

TRBD1,TRBV7-9,once,TRBJ2-3,CASSYGQGKTDTQYF,TGTGCCAGCAGTTACGGACAGGGGAAGACAGATACGCAGTATTTT
NA,TRBV15,NA,TRBJ2-7,CATSSLRDRDYEQYF,TGTGCCACCAGCAGTTTAAGAGATCGGGACTACGAGCAGTACTTC
TRBD2,TRBV7-6,once,TRBJ2-1,CASGRVAGTIYNEQFF,TGTGCCAGCGGGAGGGTAGCGGGGACCATCTACAATGAGCAGTTCTTC
NA,TRBV5-6,few,TRBJ1-5,CASSLGGSNQPQHF,TGTGCCAGCAGCTTGGGAGGGAGCAATCAGCCCCAGCATTTT
NA,TRBV29-1,few,TRBJ2-7,CSAASRLVGEQYF,TGCAGCGCCGCGTCTAGGCTAGTGGGCGAGCAGTACTTC
TRBD1,TRBV7-9,NA,TRBJ1-4,CASSLFLDRGYEKLFF,TGTGCCAGCAGCTTATTTTTAGACAGGGGGTATGAAAAACTGTTTTTT
NA,TRBV15,NA,TRBJ1-5,CATSRDSNTGSGNQPQHF,TGTGCCACCAGCAGAGATTCAAATACAGGGTCGGGCAATCAGCCCCAGCATTTT
TRBD2,TRBV5-1,once,TRBJ2-3,CASKQAGARTDTQYF,TGCGCCAGCAAGCAAGCGGGGGCCCGCACAGATACGCAGTATTTT
TRBD1,TRBV7-9,NA,TRBJ2-7,CASSRDRGSYEQYF,TGTGCCAGCTCGAGGGACAGAGGGTCCTACGAGCAGTACTTC
TRBD2,TRBV6-5,NA,TRBJ2-1,CASGRDGVHNEQFF,TGTGCCAGCGGGAGGGACGGAGTCCACAATGAGCAGTTCTTC
NA,TRBV15,once,TRBJ1-2,CATSRDVQRGYGYTF,TGTGCCACCAGCAGAGATGTCCAGAGAGGCTATGGCTACACCTTC
NA,TRBV6-1,few,TRBJ1-6,CASSEVGVDSPLHF,TGTGCCAGCAGTGAGGTAGGGGTTGATTCACCCCTCCACTTT
NA,TRBV4-1,NA,TRBJ1-6,CASSQDHVSSYNSPLHF,TGCGCCAGCAGCCAAGATCATGTCAGCTCCTATAATTCACCCCTCCACTTT
TRBD2,TRBV10-3,NA,TRBJ2-7,CAIRASGGSSYEQYF,TGTGCCATCAGGGCTAGCGGGGGATCGTCCTACGAGCAGTACTTC
TRBD1,TRBV10-1,NA,TRBJ2-2,CASSTGGTGELFF,TGCGCCAGCAGCACAGGGGGCACCGGGGAGCTGTTTTTT
TRBD1,TRBV30,NA,TRBJ1-6,CAWSGQSYNSPLHF,TGTGCCTGGTCGGGACAGTCATATAATTCACCCCTCCACTTT
NA,TRBV10-1,once,TRBJ2-2,CASSMADTGELFF,TGCGCCAGCAGTATGGCAGACACCGGGGAGCTGTTTTTT
TRBD2,TRBV5-1,NA,TRBJ2-5,CASSLGTSGAETQYF,TGCGCCAGCAGCTTGGGGACTAGCGGGGCAGAGACCCAGTACTTC
NA,TRBV27,NA,TRBJ1-5,CASSLGHSNQPQHF,TGTGCCAGCAGTTTGGGGCATAGCAATCAGCCCCAGCATTTT
NA,TRBV5-6,NA,TRBJ1-2,CASSPRRDKPNYGYTF,TGTGCCAGCAGCCCACGCCGGGACAAGCCGAACTATGGCTACACCTTC
NA,TRBV10-3,few,TRBJ1-2,CAISPLPEENGYTF,TGTGCCATCAGTCCCTTGCCCGAGGAAAATGGCTACACCTTC
NA,TRBV7-3,NA,TRBJ2-1,CASSLGIGIYNEQFF,TGTGCCAGCAGCTTAGGCATCGGGATTTACAATGAGCAGTTCTTC
TRBD1,TRBV5-1,NA,TRBJ2-7,CASSLDRTGEQYF,TGCGCCAGCAGCTTGGACCGGACAGGCGAGCAGTACTTC
NA,TRBV2,NA,TRBJ2-1,CASNRDMQYNEQFF,TGTGCCAGCAACCGGGACATGCAATACAATGAGCAGTTCTTC
TRBD1,TRBV12-3/TRBV12-4,NA,TRBJ1-5,CASRKTGDQPQHF,TGTGCCAGCAGGAAGACAGGGGATCAGCCCCAGCATTTT